These 30 T cell receptor beta chains share one sample of origin, sequenced in a study of blood T cells in healthy people across ages. Primed by a sample-barcoded 5' primer and a J-beta primer mix, a second PCR proceeded for roughly 7 to 12 cycles. TCRdb called the 5' RACE reads again in MiXCR, with one record for every CDR3 protein. Of over 700,000 distinct CDR3 sequences listed, 53% are singletons. Sequenced input: blood. All receptors come from a man at least 80 years old in good health.

The chain employs TRBV9 and TRBJ2-6; a possible D gene is TRBD2 (5 bases). Trimming stripped 3 bases from V and 4 bases from J, with 8 bases between. The CDR3 runs to 14 residues. Germline CDR1 reads SGDLS; CDR2 reads YYNGEE. The CDR3 bases are TGTGCCAGCAGCGCAACGGGGGGGGCCAACGTCCTGACTTTC. It is translated as CASSATGGANVLTF.

As concerns this clonotype: The germline gene is not matched at one end of the junction; a read error may be the cause. CDR3 nucleotide sequence: TGTGCCGGCAGCTTTTCCTACGAGCAGTACTTC. This codes for CAGSFSYEQYF. This chain joins TRBV2 and TRBJ2-7, with no clear D. The CDR3 runs to 11 residues. Germline CDR1 and CDR2: SNHLY and FYNNEI.

The rearrangement links TRBV6-2 or TRBV6-3 to TRBJ1-1, with unresolved D. V was clipped by 2 bases and J by 4 bases, with 11 bases between them. CDR1 MNHEY and CDR2 SVGEGT come from the germline V gene. CDR3 length: 14 amino acids. The CDR3 coding sequence is TGTGCCAGCAGTTACGCGGGATCCGTCACTGAAGCTTTCTTT. Amino acid sequence: CASSYAGSVTEAFF.

In DNA form, the CDR3 reads TGTGCCAGCAGCCGACTAGCGGGAAAGTGGGACGAGCAGTACTTC. It yields the protein CASSRLAGKWDEQYF. This chain links TRBV9 with TRBJ2-5; 11 bases align to TRBD2. The J call could be wrong; TRBJ2-7 is a better fit for the DNA end. The length of the CDR3 is 15 residues. Germline CDR1 and CDR2: SGDLS and YYNGEE.

The V call is TRBV5-1, the J call TRBJ2-2; 7 bases map to TRBD2. Unmatched junction bases numbered 9, after V lost 5 bases and J lost 5 bases. This CDR3 is 15 amino acids long. Germline CDR1 is SGHRS and CDR2 is YFSETQ. CDR3 in amino acids: CASRPSGKETGELFF. Here the CDR3 DNA reads TGCGCCAGCAGACCCAGCGGGAAAGAAACCGGGGAGCTGTTTTTT.

This clonotype has more than one count but fewer than ten. The V and J genes are TRBV6-2 or TRBV6-3 and TRBJ2-1; 7 bases map to TRBD2. This CDR3 spans 12 amino acids. Germline lookup yields CDR1 MNHEY and CDR2 SVGEGT. V lost 8 bases, J lost 8 bases, and 6 bases stayed unmatched. CDR3 protein: CASRGGDYEQFF. For the CDR3, the DNA is TGTGCCAGCCGGGGAGGGGACTATGAGCAGTTCTTC.

This chain connects TRBV7-2 to TRBJ2-7, with 7 bases fitting TRBD2. CDR3 length: 15 residues. The V segment lost 4 bases and the J segment 2 bases; nucleotides outside the gene matches: 8. Germline CDR1 reads SGHTA; CDR2 reads FQGNSA. Here the CDR3 DNA reads TGTGCCAGCAGCTCCGTTAGCGGGTCAGCCTACGAGCAGTACTTC. Encoded protein: CASSSVSGSAYEQYF.

The chain has TRBV6-5 and TRBJ2-1, with D perhaps matching TRBD1 (5 bases). V was trimmed by 4 bases and J by 6 bases, leaving 10 bases between them. Germline V gene data show CDR1 as MNHEY and CDR2 as SVGAGI. This CDR3 has 13 residues. The CDR3 here is CASSFQGANEQFF. For the CDR3, the DNA is TGTGCCAGCAGTTTCCAGGGTGCCAATGAGCAGTTCTTC.

The chain recombines TRBV12-3 or TRBV12-4 with TRBJ2-3; 8 nucleotides match TRBD2. V shed 6 bases and J 11 bases; nucleotides not matched to a gene: 10. The CDR3 has 13 residues. In DNA form, the CDR3 reads TGTGCCAGCAGCCAAAGGGGGACTAGTGTGCAGTATTTT. It encodes CASSQRGTSVQYF.

CDR3 region: CSARGQLATEAFF. The DNA of the CDR3 is TGCAGTGCTAGAGGGCAGCTGGCCACTGAAGCTTTCTTT. The chain employs TRBV20-1 and TRBJ1-1; D remains ambiguous. Trimming removed 1 base from V and 4 bases from J, with 10 bases in between. The V gene's germline CDR1 is DFQATT and CDR2 SNEGSKA (reference sequence). This CDR3 has 13 amino acids.

V gene TRBV3-1 combines with J gene TRBJ1-2, with 10 bases fitting TRBD1. Germline CDR1 is LGHDT and CDR2 is YNNKEL (reference sequence). The CDR3 runs to 17 residues. The trim removed 5 bases at V and 3 bases at J, leaving 12 bases unmatched. CDR3 region: CASSTRTGGSVDYGYTF. In DNA form, the CDR3 reads TGTGCCAGCAGCACCCGGACAGGGGGTAGTGTCGACTATGGCTACACCTTC. The full variable domain, in which reference TRBV3-1 and TRBJ1-2 provide the parts outside the CDR3, is DTAVSQTPKYLVTQMGNDKSIKCEQNLGHDTMYWYKQDSKKFLKIMFSYNNKELIINETVPNRFSPKSPDKAHLNLHINSLELGDSAVYFCASSTRTGGSVDYGYTFGSGTRLTVV.

The sample holds a few counts of this clonotype. CDR3 loop: CASSGTSGTSKGGTDTQYF. The CDR3 nucleotides are TGTGCCAGCAGCGGGACTAGCGGAACTTCAAAGGGAGGCACAGATACGCAGTATTTT. The chain combines TRBV6-1 with TRBJ2-3; TRBD2 aligns across 11 bases. Germline trimming cut 6 bases from V and 1 base from J; bases unmatched to any gene: 15. CDR1 is MNHNS, CDR2 SASEGT, per germline. The CDR3 is 19 residues long.

The chain has TRBV20-1 and TRBJ2-7; D unresolved. The germline V gene encodes CDR1 DFQATT and CDR2 SNEGSKA (reference sequence). V gave up 0 bases and J gave up 7 bases, with 22 bases separating them. The CDR3 contains 16 residues. The chain's CDR3 is CSARDHVSHHYNEQYF. The CDR3 nucleotides are TGCAGTGCTAGAGATCACGTTAGCCATCACTACAATGAGCAGTACTTC.

This clonotype appeared a few times. The chain employs TRBV9 and TRBJ2-7; possibly TRBD1 or TRBD2 for D (5 bases each). Trimming left V 3 bases short and J 5 bases short, with 12 bases between. The length of the CDR3 is 13 residues. CDR1 and CDR2 (germline): SGDLS, YYNGEE. In nucleotides, the CDR3 is TGTGCCAGCAGCGAGCTGGTGGGGGACGAGCAGTACTTC. The encoded protein is CASSELVGDEQYF.

This clonotype was seen just once. The V call is TRBV10-3, the J call TRBJ1-1; no clear D. Per germline, CDR1 ENHRY and CDR2 SYGVKD. Trimming pared 1 base from V and 6 bases from J, leaving 12 bases between. The CDR3 is made up of 14 amino acids. The DNA for the CDR3 is TGTGCCATCAGTGAGTTGTGGGAAGGATCTGAAGCTTTCTTT. Protein product: CAISELWEGSEAFF.

V is TRBV20-1 and J is TRBJ2-3, with 11 bases that match TRBD2. This CDR3 has 16 amino acids. CDR1 is DFQATT, CDR2 SNEGSKA, per germline (reference sequence). V lost 3 bases, J lost 5 bases, and 10 bases stayed unmatched. The CDR3 bases are TGCAGTGCTAGGCAAACTAGCGGGAGTGTTAAAGATACGCAGTATTTT. Translating gives CSARQTSGSVKDTQYF.

This clonotype showed up many times. V gene TRBV29-1 combines with J gene TRBJ1-2; D unclear. This CDR3 is 9 amino acids long. V shed 3 bases and J shed 7 bases, with 3 bases lying between them. Germline lookup yields CDR1 SQVTM and CDR2 ANQGSEA. CDR3 region: CSVDSGYTF. The CDR3 bases are TGCAGCGTTGACAGTGGCTACACCTTC.

The V and J genes are TRBV7-2 and TRBJ2-5; D is unclear. The CDR3 sequence is 13 residues long. The germline V and J ends were trimmed by 1 base and 5 bases, with 8 bases remaining between them. Germline CDR1 is SGHTA and CDR2 is FQGNSA. The CDR3 spells CASSLESHETQYF. The CDR3 region has the DNA TGTGCCAGCAGCTTAGAAAGCCACGAGACCCAGTACTTC.

V gene TRBV20-1 combines with J gene TRBJ2-7; 12 nucleotides line up with TRBD1. Per germline, CDR1 DFQATT and CDR2 SNEGSKA (reference sequence). Trimming cost V 0 bases and J 5 bases; bases outside gene matches: 5. This CDR3 region has 15 residues. The CDR3 region is CSARDPGQGAHEQYF. The CDR3 bases are TGCAGTGCTAGAGATCCGGGACAGGGGGCTCACGAGCAGTACTTC.

This clonotype was counted a few times. V usage is TRBV5-1 and J usage is TRBJ2-7; TRBD1 aligns across 7 bases. V shed 3 bases, J shed 2 bases, and the junction held 8 bases outside the gene matches. This CDR3 is built from 15 residues. CDR1 and CDR2 (germline): SGHRS, YFSETQ. CDR3 nucleotide sequence: TGCGCCAGCAGCTGGGCCCTGACAGGGACCTACGAGCAGTACTTC. It encodes CASSWALTGTYEQYF.

The chain has TRBV6-1 and TRBJ2-1; D might be TRBD1 (6 bases). The V gene's germline CDR1 is MNHNS and CDR2 SASEGT. V was pared by 8 bases and J by 4 bases, with 15 bases between. This CDR3 spans 14 amino acids. DNA of the CDR3: TGTGCCAGCGGACGGGACATCCCTTACAATGAGCAGTTCTTC. Its protein is CASGRDIPYNEQFF.

The rearrangement joins TRBV6-6 to TRBJ1-5; 11 nucleotides align to TRBD1. This CDR3 is built from 15 residues. V shed 1 base, J shed 5 bases, and the junction held 1 base outside the gene matches. Germline V gene sequence: CDR1 MNHNY, CDR2 SVGAGI (reference sequence). The CDR3 DNA follows: TGTGCCAGCAGTTACTGGACAGGGGGCGATCAGCCCCAGCATTTT. It codes for CASSYWTGGDQPQHF.

The chain has TRBV7-2 and TRBJ2-1, with TRBD2 identical over 11 bases. This CDR3 has 15 residues. With 5 bases clipped from V and 10 bases from J, the junction kept 10 bases outside the gene matches. Germline V gene data show CDR1 as SGHTA and CDR2 as FQGNSA. CDR3 protein: CASSQQTSGTYEQFF. As DNA, the CDR3 is TGTGCCAGCAGCCAACAGACTAGCGGGACCTACGAGCAGTTCTTC.

This clonotype was seen more than once but under ten times. The rearrangement links TRBV13 to TRBJ2-2; 8 positions match TRBD2. Per the germline V gene, CDR1 is PRHDT and CDR2 is FYEKMQ (reference sequence). Trimming removed 0 bases from V and 4 bases from J; junction bases left unmatched: 1. The CDR3 contains 15 residues. The CDR3 bases are TGTGCCAGCAGCTTAGGAGCGGGAGCCACCGGGGAGCTGTTTTTT. Amino acid sequence: CASSLGAGATGELFF.

This clonotype has a handful of counts. Its ends do not fully match the called genes, so a read error is possible. The rearrangement links TRBV7-7 to TRBJ1-3, with unresolved D. This CDR3 has 17 amino acids. Per germline, CDR1 SSHAT and CDR2 FNYEAQ (reference sequence). The CDR3 sequence: CASSLGFTGNSGNTIYF. The DNA of the CDR3 is TGTGCTAGCAGCTTAGGATTTACGGGCAACTCTGGAAACACCATATATTTT.

The V call is TRBV7-2, the J call TRBJ2-5; 7 nucleotides agree with TRBD1. The CDR3 spans 14 residues. Germline loops: CDR1 SGHTA, CDR2 FQGNSA. V shed 5 bases, J shed 0 bases, and the junction held 3 bases outside the gene matches. The CDR3 sequence: CASSRGQYQETQYF. CDR3 nucleotides: TGTGCCAGCAGCAGGGGACAGTACCAAGAGACCCAGTACTTC.

This clonotype was seen only a few times. The chain couples TRBV7-9 to TRBJ2-1; D remains unclear. The CDR3 sequence is 16 residues long. V lost 4 bases and J 10 bases, leaving 23 bases between the germline ends. Germline values: CDR1 SEHNR, CDR2 FQNEAQ (reference sequence). The CDR3 bases are TGTGCCAGCAGCTCAACACGAGGACGGCGGCCGTGGGAGCAGTTCTTC. It codes for CASSSTRGRRPWEQFF.

This clonotype was picked up a small number of times. The rearrangement joins TRBV7-6 to TRBJ2-3; 7 bases are shared with TRBD1. The CDR3 consists of 16 residues. Germline CDR1 and CDR2: SGHVS and FNYEAQ. After removal of 0 bases from V and 0 bases from J, the junction contained 3 bases not matched to a gene. The CDR3 DNA reads TGTGCCAGCAGCTTAGCCACAGGGGCTAGCACAGATACGCAGTATTTT. This encodes CASSLATGASTDTQYF.

The J gene is TRBJ2-5, the V gene TRBV20-1; TRBD1 aligns across 8 bases. Matching the DNA end better, TRBJ2-7 makes the J call doubtful. The length of the CDR3 is 15 residues. CDR1 is DFQATT, CDR2 SNEGSKA, per germline (reference sequence). CDR3 amino acids: CSASPGTGGRYEQYF. The DNA for the CDR3 is TGCAGTGCTAGCCCCGGGACAGGAGGCCGCTACGAGCAGTACTTC.

J is TRBJ2-7 and V is TRBV29-1; 11 positions agree with TRBD2. In germline, CDR1 is SQVTM, CDR2 ANQGSEA. V dropped 0 bases and J dropped 0; count of bases not matched to a gene: 7. The CDR3 covers 17 residues. The CDR3 loop reads CSVEDPTSGAHSYEQYF. DNA of the CDR3: TGCAGCGTTGAAGATCCGACTAGCGGGGCCCACTCCTACGAGCAGTACTTC.